Listed here are 31 T cell receptor beta chains from one sample, sequenced in a study of cytomegalovirus exposure and HLA in healthy donors (dated 2017 in TCRdb). Receptor amplification or capture employed the immunoSEQ multiplex PCR assay. A mixture of 60 forward primers for TCR Vbeta segments and 13 reverse primers for TCR Jbeta segments was used in the multiplex PCR. Sourced from immuneACCESS, this table was stored by TCRdb with only in-frame sequences that have V and J called. A share of the clones is absent; for the studies checked, an unresolved V gene accounts for under half, and the remainder has no known explanation. The sample yields some 130,000 clones; less than 80% were counted once. Together, the top ten hold 8.8% of the sample. Input material: PBMCs. Receptors originate from a woman in her 50s in good health and CMV-seropositive.

The rearrangement links TRBV7-2 to TRBJ2-7; D not certain. Germline CDR1 SGHTA, CDR2 FQGNSA. The V and J ends lost 0 bases and 5 bases respectively, with 11 bases between them. The CDR3 has 14 amino acids. The CDR3 reads CASSLAPDWHEQYF. CDR3 nucleotides: TGTGCCAGCAGCTTAGCTCCCGACTGGCACGAGCAGTACTTC.

The rearrangement uses TRBV4-1 and TRBJ1-2; 7 bases align to TRBD1. The CDR3 length is 16 residues. Looked up from germline, CDR1 is MGHRA and CDR2 is YSYEKL. V lost 0 bases and J lost 2; bases outside the gene matches: 6. The CDR3 DNA sequence: TGCGCCAGCAGCCAAGAAGGCACAGGGGCAAACTATGGCTACACCTTC. The encoded protein is CASSQEGTGANYGYTF.

The CDR3 DNA reads TGCGCCAGCAGCCTTTCCACCCCGGGTGTACAAGAGACCCAGTACTTC. It codes for CASSLSTPGVQETQYF. The chain carries TRBV5-1 and TRBJ2-5, with D unclear. CDR1 is SGHRS, CDR2 YFSETQ, per germline. This CDR3 is built from 16 residues. Trimming pared 4 bases from V and 2 bases from J, leaving 18 bases between.

The chain uses TRBV9 and TRBJ2-5; a weak D match, TRBD2 (5 bases). Germline CDR1 reads SGDLS; CDR2 reads YYNGEE. The CDR3 length is 14 residues. V lost 0 bases to trimming and J lost 5 bases, with 11 bases between them. As DNA, the CDR3 is TGTGCCAGCAGCGTAGATGGGATAGCGGAGACCCAGTACTTC. This codes for CASSVDGIAETQYF.

The V gene is TRBV5-6, the J gene TRBJ1-6; 8 nucleotides align to TRBD1. The V segment lost 3 bases and the J segment 9 bases; nucleotides outside the gene matches: 14. This CDR3 is 17 amino acids long. Germline-derived CDR1 and CDR2 are SGHDT and YYEEEE. CDR3 DNA: TGTGCCAGCAGCTGGACAGGGTCGTCATCGAGTGGTTCACCCCTCCACTTT. This encodes CASSWTGSSSSGSPLHF. Drawing the rest from reference TRBV5-6 and TRBJ1-6, the complete variable domain is DAGVTQSPTHLIKTRGQQVTLRCSPKSGHDTVSWYQQALGQGPQFIFQYYEEEERQRGNFPDRFSGHQFPNYSSELNVNALLLGDSALYLCASSWTGSSSSGSPLHFGNGTRLTVT.

This clone was seen just once. The CDR3 DNA follows: TGCAGCGTTGCGGAGGGCTACACCTTC. This encodes CSVAEGYTF. The chain combines TRBV29-1 with TRBJ1-2; D unresolved. Between the trimmed V and J ends, which lost 4 bases and 8 bases, there was a span of 5 bases. This CDR3 region has 9 residues. Germline V gives CDR1 SQVTM, CDR2 ANQGSEA. The variable domain in full, with the rest retrieved from reference TRBV29-1 and TRBJ1-2, is SAVISQKPSRDICQRGTSLTIQCQVDSQVTMMFWYRQQPGQSLTLIATANQGSEATYESGFVIDKFPISRPNLTFSTLTVSNMSPEDSSIYLCSVAEGYTFGSGTRLTVV.

CDR3 loop: CAWSPWRVPGASPLHF. DNA of the CDR3: TGTGCCTGGAGCCCGTGGCGGGTCCCGGGTGCTTCACCCCTCCACTTT. The chain links TRBV30 to TRBJ1-6; D uncertain. The V and J ends lost 3 bases and 9 bases respectively, with 21 bases between them. This CDR3 is built from 16 residues. Germline CDR1 is GTSNPN and CDR2 is SVGIG (reference sequence).

V is TRBV4-1 and J is TRBJ2-5; 9 positions match TRBD2. With 1 base clipped from V and 3 bases from J, the junction kept 0 bases outside the gene matches. This CDR3 contains 14 residues. Germline values: CDR1 MGHRA, CDR2 YSYEKL. CDR3 DNA: TGCGCCAGCAGCCAAGTAGCGGGGGAAGAGACCCAGTACTTC. Translating gives CASSQVAGEETQYF.

This clone came up a few times. V gene TRBV27 combines with J gene TRBJ2-7; 11 bases agree with TRBD2. CDR3 length: 13 amino acids. The germline V gene encodes CDR1 MNHEY and CDR2 SMNVEV (reference sequence). J gave up 3 bases and V 8 bases, and 3 bases lay outside the gene matches. The CDR3: CASGGLADYEQYF. The CDR3, as DNA: TGTGCCAGCGGGGGACTAGCGGACTACGAGCAGTACTTC.

V gene TRBV10-3 combines with J gene TRBJ2-5; 8 nucleotides align to TRBD1. CDR1 ENHRY and CDR2 SYGVKD come from the germline V gene. The CDR3 is 14 amino acids. With V trimmed by 10 bases and J by 3 bases, 10 bases remained unmatched. The CDR3, as DNA: TGTGCCAACCGTGGGGACAGGCGAAAAGAGACCCAGTACTTC. It yields the protein CANRGDRRKETQYF.

The chain carries TRBV28 and TRBJ2-3; 7 bases are a match to TRBD2. Germline V gives CDR1 MDHEN, CDR2 SYDVKM. V was pared by 11 bases and J by 4 bases, with 9 bases of the junction left unmatched. This CDR3 region has 13 residues. CDR3 in amino acids: CALGRAGPDTQYF. The CDR3 DNA follows: TGTGCCTTGGGGAGGGCTGGTCCAGATACGCAGTATTTT.

This chain links TRBV25-1 with TRBJ1-5, with 8 nucleotides matching TRBD1. The CDR3 spans 18 residues. Trimming removed 4 bases from V and 2 bases from J; junction bases left unmatched: 13. Germline V gene data show CDR1 as MGHDK and CDR2 as SYGVNS. The CDR3: CASSARTGRQVGNQPQHF. The CDR3 bases are TGTGCCAGCAGTGCCCGGACAGGGAGGCAGGTGGGCAATCAGCCCCAGCATTTT.

This clone was detected only a few times. The chain couples TRBV5-1 to TRBJ2-5; perhaps TRBD1 as D (5 bases). This CDR3 comprises 14 residues. Germline assignment: CDR1 SGHRS and CDR2 YFSETQ. Deletions cut 1 base from V and 3 bases from J, with 10 bases between. The CDR3 protein is CASSLSLGEETQYF. The DNA for the CDR3 is TGCGCCAGCAGCTTGTCTTTAGGGGAAGAGACCCAGTACTTC.

The CDR3 region has the DNA TGTGCCATCATGTCGGACAGGGATAACAATGAGCAGTTCTTC. This codes for CAIMSDRDNNEQFF. V usage is TRBV10-3 and J usage is TRBJ2-1, with 8 bases fitting TRBD1. Per germline, CDR1 ENHRY and CDR2 SYGVKD. CDR3 length: 14 amino acids. V lost 7 bases, J lost 5 bases, and 7 bases stayed unmatched.

The CDR3 DNA reads as TGTGCCAGCAGCTCGACAGGGAGATCTTTCTTT. Translating it yields CASSSTGRSFF. This chain uses TRBV7-9 with TRBJ1-1; 7 nucleotides agree with TRBD1. CDR3 length: 11 amino acids. Per germline, CDR1 SEHNR and CDR2 FQNEAQ (reference sequence). The ends lost 4 bases at V and 12 bases at J; junction bases unmatched: 5.

The genes are TRBV21-1 and TRBJ1-1. TRBV21-1 is a documented pseudogene. This CDR3 comprises 15 residues. The CDR3 nucleotides read TGTGCCAGCAGCAAAGCATCCCGGGAGTACACTGAAGCTTTCTTT. It encodes CASSKASREYTEAFF.

The chain carries TRBV14 and TRBJ1-6; 9 bases fit TRBD1. Germline V gives CDR1 SGHDN, CDR2 FVKESK. V lost 2 bases to trimming and J lost 9 bases; unmatched junction nucleotides: 8. The CDR3 sequence is 16 residues long. CDR3 in amino acids: CASSQIPGTGTSPLHF. The CDR3 DNA sequence: TGTGCCAGCAGCCAAATACCCGGGACAGGGACTTCACCCCTCCACTTT.

The genes are TRBV7-8 and TRBJ2-1; D might be TRBD2 (6 bases). The CDR3 covers 14 residues. CDR1 and CDR2 (germline): SGHVS, FQNEAQ. Trimming took off 5 bases at V and 3 bases at J, with 11 bases between the two ends. CDR3: CASSTSGDYNEQFF. CDR3 bases: TGTGCCAGCAGCACCTCGGGGGACTACAATGAGCAGTTCTTC.

This sequence joins TRBV19 and TRBJ2-7; 7 bases match TRBD1. The CDR3 runs 16 residues. J was trimmed by 0 bases and V by 5 bases; bases with no gene match: 10. The germline CDR1 and CDR2 sequences are LNHDA and SQIVND (reference sequence). The CDR3 DNA follows: TGTGCCAGTAGTGTAACACCGGGACAGAACTCCTACGAGCAGTACTTC. Translating gives CASSVTPGQNSYEQYF.

The J gene is TRBJ1-2, the V gene TRBV27, with a tentative D call TRBD1 (6 bases). Germline V gene sequence: CDR1 MNHEY, CDR2 SMNVEV (reference sequence). V gave up 5 bases and J gave up 6 bases, with 16 bases separating them. CDR3 length: 14 amino acids. This CDR3 reads CASSPIRQVHGYTF. DNA of the CDR3: TGTGCCAGCAGTCCAATACGACAGGTACATGGCTACACCTTC.

The V call is TRBV13, the J call TRBJ2-3, with D tentatively TRBD2 (6 bases). The CDR3 covers 16 residues. Trimming pared 4 bases from V and 1 base from J, leaving 15 bases between. The germline V gene encodes CDR1 PRHDT and CDR2 FYEKMQ (reference sequence). The CDR3 bases are TGTGCCAGCAGCTCTATCGGGGAGGATGGCACAGATACGCAGTATTTT. It is translated as CASSSIGEDGTDTQYF.

V is TRBV19 and J is TRBJ2-7; 8 bases are shared with TRBD1. The CDR3 is 14 residues long. Trimming took 5 bases from V and 6 from J; bases not matched to a gene: 9. CDR1 and CDR2 from the germline V gene are LNHDA and SQIVND (reference sequence). The CDR3: CASSVWTGTAEQYF. The DNA of the CDR3 is TGTGCCAGTAGTGTATGGACAGGGACGGCCGAGCAGTACTTC.

This chain joins TRBV5-1 and TRBJ2-3, with 8 bases identical to TRBD2. Germline lookup yields CDR1 SGHRS and CDR2 YFSETQ. This CDR3 is built from 14 residues. J lost 1 base, V lost 5 bases, and 3 bases had no gene match. The CDR3 nucleotides read TGCGCCAGCAGAACCGGGGGGGGCACAGATACGCAGTATTTT. Translated: CASRTGGGTDTQYF.

This chain links TRBV5-1 with TRBJ2-7, with TRBD1 matching over 10 bases. After removal of 1 base from V and 1 base from J, the junction contained 2 bases not matched to a gene. CDR1 is SGHRS and CDR2 is YFSETQ in the germline V gene. The CDR3 is made up of 15 amino acids. The CDR3 sequence: CASSLMGQGSYEQYF. In DNA form, the CDR3 reads TGCGCCAGCAGCTTGATGGGACAGGGGTCCTACGAGCAGTACTTC.

The table lists this clone with a count of one. The V gene is TRBV5-1, the J gene TRBJ2-1, with TRBD2 matching 9 bases. This CDR3 has 16 amino acids. Germline V gives CDR1 SGHRS, CDR2 YFSETQ. The ends lost 0 bases at V and 6 bases at J; junction bases unmatched: 7. Here the CDR3 reads CASSLDRLAVGNEQFF. The CDR3 DNA is TGCGCCAGCAGCTTGGATCGACTAGCGGTGGGCAATGAGCAGTTCTTC.

This chain links TRBV4-3 with TRBJ2-7; 8 positions agree with TRBD1. V dropped 3 bases and J dropped 2; count of bases not matched to a gene: 6. There are 15 residues in the CDR3. Germline V gene lookup returns CDR1 LGHNA and CDR2 YSLEER. The CDR3 region is CASSQNTQGAYEQYF. In nucleotides, the CDR3 is TGCGCCAGCAGCCAGAACACACAGGGGGCCTACGAGCAGTACTTC.

J is TRBJ2-3 and V is TRBV19; TRBD1 matches 10 bases. There are 15 residues in the CDR3. From germline, CDR1 is LNHDA and CDR2 SQIVND (reference sequence). The ends lost 3 bases at V and 6 bases at J; junction bases unmatched: 6. This chain's CDR3 is CASSIQTGGLDTQYF. The DNA of the CDR3 is TGTGCCAGTAGTATCCAGACAGGGGGCCTGGATACGCAGTATTTT.

The J gene is TRBJ2-7, the V gene TRBV6-5, with 9 bases that match TRBD1. The CDR3 has 16 amino acids. Losses at the gene ends were 2 bases for V and 3 bases for J; bases not matched to a gene: 8. The germline V gene encodes CDR1 MNHEY and CDR2 SVGAGI. The CDR3 nucleotides read TGTGCCAGCAGTTACCAACAGGGGGCTCTTAACTACGAGCAGTACTTC. Protein product: CASSYQQGALNYEQYF.

The J gene is TRBJ1-6, the V gene TRBV2; D is uncertain. The CDR3 contains 15 residues. The germline CDR1 and CDR2 sequences are SNHLY and FYNNEI. The ends were cut back, 5 bases at V and 6 bases at J, with 14 bases in the middle. The CDR3 is CASSQRLPINSPLHF. As DNA, the CDR3 is TGTGCCAGCAGTCAACGACTGCCGATTAATTCACCCCTCCACTTT.

The chain couples TRBV7-3 to TRBJ2-6, with 7 bases that match TRBD2. The CDR3 contains 16 residues. J was trimmed by 2 bases and V by 1 base; bases with no gene match: 2. Germline assignment: CDR1 SGHTA and CDR2 FQGTGA. Written as DNA, the CDR3 is TGTGCCAGCAGCTTAAGCGGGGGAACTGGGGCCAACGTCCTGACTTTC. This sequence encodes CASSLSGGTGANVLTF.

The chain joins TRBV7-9 to TRBJ1-3; a weak D match, TRBD1 (6 bases). V was trimmed by 5 bases and J by 0 bases, leaving 17 bases between them. Germline CDR1 is SEHNR and CDR2 is FQNEAQ (reference sequence). This CDR3 is built from 17 residues. The DNA for the CDR3 is TGTGCCAGCAGCCCTCCCTCTGGGGACATCTCTGGAAACACCATATATTTT. Protein: CASSPPSGDISGNTIYF.